The clone carrying this TCR beta chain was counted many times. Time point described: pre-sensitization, week 0. Treatment noted: therapeutic diphenylcyclopropenone sensitization with weekly scalp DPC. The authors' total RNA extraction used unfractionated whole blood. The record originates from a study of human T cells and chemical hapten exposure. On the study more broadly: Subjects had 2% DPC placed on roughly 2 cm by roughly 2 cm of upper inner arm skin for sensitization.

J lost 9 bases, V lost 5 bases, and 13 bases had no gene match. Germline CDR1 is SGHTA and CDR2 is FQGNSA. The CDR3 covers 14 residues. The library tagged each cDNA molecule with unique molecular identifiers. Authors' analysis steps: Sample TCR totals centred on a median of around 95,000, ranging about 23,224 to 690,600. Using its own MiXCR run on the RACE reads, TCRdb lists one record per CDR3 protein. V and J calls and clone size were set by TCRdb, not the authors. The data contain about 35,000 distinct CDR3 sequences, less than 15% of them singletons. The chain combines TRBV7-2 with TRBJ2-7; 7 positions match TRBD1. The TCR originated in a middle-aged woman with alopecia areata. Some clones in this sample may be carry-over from other donors' samples. This material consisted of whole blood, taken in connection with sensitization to the hapten diphenylcyclopropenone (DPC). The CDR3 spells CASSTGQDPLGQYF. The CDR3 nucleotides read TGTGCCAGCAGCACCGGACAGGACCCCCTAGGGCAGTACTTC.